This TCR beta chain comes out of a study of human T cells and chemical hapten exposure. Findings of the study overall: Expanded TCRs grouped into significantly more large CDR3 similarity clusters than controls produced. TCRs exceeding 1 in 1000 frequency stayed unchanged with DPC sensitization.

From the RACE reads, TCRdb called clonotypes with MiXCR, one entry per CDR3 protein. Among about 120,000 distinct CDR3 sequences listed, approximately 13% were seen once. The CDR3 runs 15 residues. The V and J ends lost 3 bases and 8 bases respectively, with 19 bases between them. The time point: patch test 1, 2 weeks after DPC sensitization. Documented treatment: therapeutic diphenylcyclopropenone sensitization with weekly scalp DPC. Venepuncture was done earlier than the placement of each patch test. Donors, patients with alopecia ranging from 18 to 70 years old and judged suitable for DPC, provided samples. Notes on this clonotype: Its specificity is unknown.

V gene TRBV12-3 or TRBV12-4 combines with J gene TRBJ1-2; D call uncertain. The sequence was obtained from a man younger than 30 with alopecia areata. Some clones in this sample may be carry-over from other donors' samples. The sample was whole blood, taken in connection with sensitization to the hapten diphenylcyclopropenone (DPC). CDR3 DNA sequence: TGTGCCAGCAGTTTTTTGCACGCCGATTCGTGGGGCTACACCTTC. This codes for CASSFLHADSWGYTF.